This record concerns one TCR beta chain sequence. TCRdb's table, derived via immunoSEQ multiplex PCR, lists solely in-frame clones and lacks some. The table records around 80,000 clones, 89% of them present only once. The data derive from a study of technical replicates of blood from a few donors. This CDR3 contains 15 residues. With 3 bases clipped from V and 1 base from J, the junction kept 5 bases outside the gene matches. The germline CDR1 and CDR2 sequences are SGDLS and YYNGEE. Sequences were obtained from T cells isolated from PBMCs. The chain employs TRBV9 and TRBJ2-5; 8 positions match TRBD1. The receptor was derived from a human donor in good health. Here the CDR3 DNA reads TGTGCCAGCAGCGCCAGCGGACAGGGCCAAGAGACCCAGTACTTC. Translated, it gives CASSASGQGQETQYF.